This T cell receptor beta chain was captured by sequencing in a study of T cells in Graves' hyperthyroidism and ophthalmopathy. Amplified TCR beta CDR3 regions came from RNA transcripts. During a first-round RT-PCR of the TCR CDR3, the HTBI primer set was used. One entry per CDR3 protein, called by TCRdb with MiXCR from the multiplex PCR reads. The sample records about 550,000 distinct CDR3 sequences, around 20% being singletons. There are many counts of this clonotype. Germline CDR1 and CDR2: MDHEN and SYDVKM. CDR3 length: 15 amino acids. V was pared by 5 bases and J by 5 bases, with 9 bases of the junction left unmatched.

This receptor was obtained from a man between 18 and 35 years old with Graves' hyperthyroidism. The rearrangement links TRBV28 to TRBJ1-1; 9 bases are shared with TRBD1. Sequenced sample: blood. The CDR3 sequence: CASSIIWDRETEAFF. CDR3 sequence (DNA): TGTGCCAGCAGTATAATTTGGGACAGGGAAACTGAAGCTTTCTTT.